This TCR beta chain is drawn from a study of spatial heterogeneity in lung cancer. Via MiXCR, TCRdb re-called the 5' RACE reads, giving one row per CDR3 protein. The sample contains 60,000 to 90,000 distinct CDR3 sequences, roughly 8% of which appear only once. Documented time point: sample taken at primary tumor resection. Samples came from some 73 TRACERx patients with untreated early-stage lung cancer. The study's findings and limits: Ubiquitous expanded tumor TCRs surfaced in blood more at resection than they did at follow-up.

Germline V gene data show CDR1 as GTSNPN and CDR2 as SVGIG (reference sequence). The CDR3 consists of 10 residues. V was trimmed by 2 bases and J by 4 bases, leaving 2 bases between them. This clonotype has ten or more counts. Its antigen is still unknown. This TCR was recovered from a male donor with early-stage non-small cell lung cancer. This chain connects TRBV30 to TRBJ1-1; no firm D call. This specimen was PBMCs, taken at surgery. The CDR3 coding sequence is TGTGCCTGGAGTCGCACTGAAGCTTTCTTT. As protein: CAWSRTEAFF.